Sequencing of this T cell receptor beta chain was carried out in a study of CD8 T cells in ankylosing spondylitis. Each CDR3 protein is one row after TCRdb ran MiXCR on the 5' RACE reads. Of 200,000 to 250,000 distinct CDR3 sequences in the sample, 10% are singletons; the top ten hold around a fifth. This clonotype was picked up a small number of times. The trim removed 4 bases at V and 7 bases at J, leaving 18 bases unmatched. The CDR3 is 18 residues long. CDR1 is DFQATT and CDR2 is SNEGSKA in the germline V gene (reference sequence). This clonotype was sampled from a male donor with ankylosing spondylitis or in good health (not recorded which). V and J are TRBV20-1 and TRBJ2-1; 11 nucleotides line up with TRBD2. The sample was blood, either unsorted or a sorted T cell fraction (not recorded which). DNA for the CDR3: TGCAGTGCTACGTTGTTCCAAGTAGGGACTAGCGGACTGAATGAGCAGTTCTTC. It yields the protein CSATLFQVGTSGLNEQFF.